This entry concerns a single T cell receptor beta chain. Antigen: not known. The record originates from a study of CD8 T cells in ankylosing spondylitis. General study findings and limits: What appeared characteristic of ankylosing spondylitis blood was a TCR beta motif of eight highly homologous variants.

Trimming shortened V by 2 bases and J by 5 bases, and 13 bases separated the two germline ends. The CDR3 runs to 15 residues. Germline values: CDR1 SGHRS, CDR2 YFSETQ. TCRdb passed the 5' RACE reads through MiXCR, listing each CDR3 protein once. The table has about 480,000 distinct CDR3 sequences, over 15% seen once. This clonotype was sampled from a male donor with ankylosing spondylitis. V is TRBV5-1 and J is TRBJ2-2, with D perhaps matching TRBD1 or TRBD2 (5 bases each). The specimen sequenced was blood, either unsorted or a sorted T cell fraction (not recorded which). Here the CDR3 DNA reads TGCGCCAGCAGCTTTGGGACCTATGGGACCGGGGAGCTGTTTTTT. Translated: CASSFGTYGTGELFF.